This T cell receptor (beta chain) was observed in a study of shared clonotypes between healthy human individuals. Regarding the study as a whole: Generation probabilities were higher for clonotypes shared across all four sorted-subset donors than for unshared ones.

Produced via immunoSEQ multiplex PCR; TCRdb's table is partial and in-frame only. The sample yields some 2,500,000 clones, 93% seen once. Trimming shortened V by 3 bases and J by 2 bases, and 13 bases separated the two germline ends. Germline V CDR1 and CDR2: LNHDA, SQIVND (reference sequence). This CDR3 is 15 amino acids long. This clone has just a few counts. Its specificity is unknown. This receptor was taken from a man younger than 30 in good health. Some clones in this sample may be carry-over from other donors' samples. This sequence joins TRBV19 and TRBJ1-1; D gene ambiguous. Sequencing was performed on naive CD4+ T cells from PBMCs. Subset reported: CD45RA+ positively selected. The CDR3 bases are TGTGCCAGTAGTATTCTCGAGGGAACAAACACTGAAGCTTTCTTT. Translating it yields CASSILEGTNTEAFF. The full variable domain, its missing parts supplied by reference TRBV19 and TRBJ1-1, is DGGITQSPKYLFRKEGQNVTLSCEQNLNHDAMYWYRQDPGQGLRLIYYSQIVNDFQKGDIAEGYSVSREKKESFPLTVTSAQKNPTAFYLCASSILEGTNTEAFFGQGTRLTVV.